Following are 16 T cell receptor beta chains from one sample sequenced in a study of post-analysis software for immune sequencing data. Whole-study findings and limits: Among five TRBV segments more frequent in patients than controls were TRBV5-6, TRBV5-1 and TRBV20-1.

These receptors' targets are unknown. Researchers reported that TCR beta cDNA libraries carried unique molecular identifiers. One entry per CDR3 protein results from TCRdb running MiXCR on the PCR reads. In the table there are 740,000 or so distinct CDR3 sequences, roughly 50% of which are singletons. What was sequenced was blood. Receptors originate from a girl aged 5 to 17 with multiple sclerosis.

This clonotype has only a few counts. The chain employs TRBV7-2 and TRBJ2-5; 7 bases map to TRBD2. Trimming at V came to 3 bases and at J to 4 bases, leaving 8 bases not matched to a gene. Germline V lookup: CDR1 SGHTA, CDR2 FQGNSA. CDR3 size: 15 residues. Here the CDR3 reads CASSLGGRSRETQYF. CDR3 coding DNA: TGTGCCAGCAGCTTGGGCGGGAGAAGTAGAGAGACCCAGTACTTC.

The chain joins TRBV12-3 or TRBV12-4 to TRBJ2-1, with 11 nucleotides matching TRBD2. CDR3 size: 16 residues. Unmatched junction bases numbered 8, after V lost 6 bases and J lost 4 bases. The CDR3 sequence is CASRPLAGGAYNEQFF. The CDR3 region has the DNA TGTGCCAGCAGGCCCCTAGCGGGAGGAGCGTACAATGAGCAGTTCTTC.

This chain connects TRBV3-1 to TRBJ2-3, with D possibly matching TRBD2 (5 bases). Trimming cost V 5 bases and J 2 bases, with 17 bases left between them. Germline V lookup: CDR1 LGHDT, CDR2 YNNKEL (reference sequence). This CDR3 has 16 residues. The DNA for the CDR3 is TGTGCCAGCAGCTCCATGCGGGCGAGGGTCACAGATACGCAGTATTTT. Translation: CASSSMRARVTDTQYF.

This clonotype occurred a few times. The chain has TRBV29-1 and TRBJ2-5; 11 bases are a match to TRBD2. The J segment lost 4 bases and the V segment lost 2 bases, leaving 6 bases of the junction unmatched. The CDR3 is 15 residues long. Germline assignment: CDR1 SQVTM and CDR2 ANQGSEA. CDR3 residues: CSVELAGGGGETQYF. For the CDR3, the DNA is TGCAGCGTTGAACTAGCGGGAGGAGGGGGAGAGACCCAGTACTTC.

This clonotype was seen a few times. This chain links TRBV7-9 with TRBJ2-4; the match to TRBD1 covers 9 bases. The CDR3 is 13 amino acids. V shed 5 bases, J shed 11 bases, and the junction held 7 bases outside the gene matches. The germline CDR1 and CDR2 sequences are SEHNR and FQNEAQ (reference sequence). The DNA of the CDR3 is TGTGCCAGCAGCCCTACAGGGGGCGAGCTTCAGTACTTC. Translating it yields CASSPTGGELQYF.

The CDR3 DNA sequence: TGCAGTGCTAGGGAGGGGCGGAACGAGCAGTACTTC. Amino acids: CSAREGRNEQYF. The chain has TRBV20-1 and TRBJ2-7; tentative D call: TRBD2 (6 bases). Germline V lookup: CDR1 DFQATT, CDR2 SNEGSKA (reference sequence). Deletions cut 3 bases from V and 5 bases from J, with 11 bases between. This CDR3 spans 12 amino acids.

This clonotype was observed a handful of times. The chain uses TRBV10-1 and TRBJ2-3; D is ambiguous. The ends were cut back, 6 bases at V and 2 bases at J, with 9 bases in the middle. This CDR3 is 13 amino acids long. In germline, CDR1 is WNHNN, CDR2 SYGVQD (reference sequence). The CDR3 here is CASSFTATDTQYF. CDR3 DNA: TGCGCCAGCAGCTTCACAGCCACAGATACGCAGTATTTT.

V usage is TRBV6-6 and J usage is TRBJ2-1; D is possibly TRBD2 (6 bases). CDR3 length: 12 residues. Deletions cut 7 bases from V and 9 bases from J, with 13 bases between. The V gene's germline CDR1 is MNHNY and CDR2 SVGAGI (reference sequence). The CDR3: CASKPTSPEQFF. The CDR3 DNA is TGTGCCAGCAAGCCCACTAGCCCTGAGCAGTTCTTC.

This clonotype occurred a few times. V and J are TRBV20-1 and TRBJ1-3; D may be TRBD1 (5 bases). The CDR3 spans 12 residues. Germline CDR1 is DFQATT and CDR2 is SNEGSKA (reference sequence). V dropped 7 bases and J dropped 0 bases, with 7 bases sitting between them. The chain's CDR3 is CSVQGSGNTIYF. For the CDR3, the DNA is TGCAGTGTCCAGGGCTCTGGAAACACCATATATTTT.

As DNA, the CDR3 is TGCAGTGCTAGAGAGGTCAAAGGGGACTACAATGAGCAGTTCTTC. Its translation is CSAREVKGDYNEQFF. This chain uses TRBV20-1 with TRBJ2-1; a possible D gene is TRBD1 (5 bases). Per the germline V gene, CDR1 is DFQATT and CDR2 is SNEGSKA (reference sequence). CDR3 length: 15 amino acids. V was shortened by 0 bases and J by 3 bases, with 12 bases between the two germline ends.

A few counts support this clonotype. This chain's CDR3 is CASSASLGTGNYGYTF. Here the CDR3 DNA reads TGTGCCAGCAGCGCCAGCCTCGGGACAGGGAACTATGGCTACACCTTC. V usage is TRBV7-2 and J usage is TRBJ1-2, with 9 bases fitting TRBD1. The ends lost 5 bases at V and 2 bases at J; junction bases unmatched: 9. Per the germline V gene, CDR1 is SGHTA and CDR2 is FQGNSA. CDR3 size: 16 residues.

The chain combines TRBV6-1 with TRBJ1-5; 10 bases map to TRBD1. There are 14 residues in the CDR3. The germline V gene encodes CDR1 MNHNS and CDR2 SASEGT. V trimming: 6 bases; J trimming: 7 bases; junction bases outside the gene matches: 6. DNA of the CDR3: TGTGCCAGCAGGGGGACAGGGGTTCAACAGCCCCAGCATTTT. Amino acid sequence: CASRGTGVQQPQHF.

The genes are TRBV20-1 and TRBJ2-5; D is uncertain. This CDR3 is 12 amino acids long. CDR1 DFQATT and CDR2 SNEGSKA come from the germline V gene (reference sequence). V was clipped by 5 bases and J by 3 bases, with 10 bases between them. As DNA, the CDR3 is TGCAGTGCTCAGAGGACGGAAGAGACCCAGTACTTC. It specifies CSAQRTEETQYF.

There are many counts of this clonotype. For the CDR3, the DNA is TGTGCCAGCAGCGATCACAGCTCCTACGAGCAGTACTTC. It yields the protein CASSDHSSYEQYF. The chain has TRBV5-6 and TRBJ2-7; D ambiguous. The germline V gene has CDR1 SGHDT and CDR2 YYEEEE. V was shortened by 4 bases and J by 0 bases, with 8 bases between the two germline ends. This CDR3 contains 13 residues.

The CDR3 loop reads CASSQSVVGEQYF. The CDR3 DNA sequence: TGTGCCAGCAGCCAGTCGGTCGTTGGCGAGCAGTACTTC. The chain has TRBV3-1 and TRBJ2-7; unclear D gene. V was clipped by 3 bases and J by 6 bases, with 12 bases between them. The germline CDR1 and CDR2 sequences are LGHDT and YNNKEL (reference sequence). The CDR3 is 13 amino acids.

In DNA form, the CDR3 reads TGCAGTGCTAGAGAGCCCTACGGCGGGAGCTTAAATACGCAGTATTTT. Translation gives CSAREPYGGSLNTQYF. V usage is TRBV20-1 and J usage is TRBJ2-3; 7 nucleotides match TRBD2. This CDR3 has 16 residues. Germline V lookup: CDR1 DFQATT, CDR2 SNEGSKA (reference sequence). Trimming cost V 0 bases and J 7 bases; bases outside gene matches: 13.